What follows are 3 T cell receptor beta chains derived from one specimen sequenced in a study of shared clonotypes between healthy human individuals. Using immunoSEQ multiplex PCR, the repertoire was profiled, and TCRdb retains in-frame clones only, with some absent. The data hold 550,000 to 750,000 clones, with around 90% observed a single time. Terminally differentiated effector memory CD45RA+ cells were excluded by CCR7 positive selection of CD45RO-negative cells. The sequenced material came from naive CD8+ T cells sorted from blood. The receptor set was obtained from a young man in good health.

V usage is TRBV2 and J usage is TRBJ1-1; TRBD1 matches at 10 bases. The CDR3 totals 14 residues. Germline trimming cut 4 bases from V and 4 bases from J; bases unmatched to any gene: 3. Germline assignment: CDR1 SNHLY and CDR2 FYNNEI. This chain's CDR3 is CASSAGTGATEAFF. In nucleotides, the CDR3 is TGTGCCAGCAGTGCCGGGACAGGGGCCACTGAAGCTTTCTTT.

The chain carries TRBV7-9 and TRBJ2-3; 7 bases map to TRBD1. CDR3 length: 17 residues. CDR1 and CDR2 (germline): SEHNR, FQNEAQ (reference sequence). Trimming removed 0 bases from V and 6 bases from J; junction bases left unmatched: 12. Here the CDR3 DNA reads TGTGCCAGCAGCTTAGCACCAGAATTGACAGGGCGCGATACGCAGTATTTT. This encodes CASSLAPELTGRDTQYF.

In this sample, this clone turned up once. The chain carries TRBV5-6 and TRBJ2-7, with 16 bases lining up with TRBD2. The CDR3 extends over 19 amino acids. After removal of 4 bases from V and 1 base from J, the junction contained 11 bases not matched to a gene. CDR1 is SGHDT and CDR2 is YYEEEE in the germline V gene. The CDR3 DNA sequence: TGTGCCAGCAGCCTCCGGGGACTAGCGGGAGGGGAGAAATCCTACGAGCAGTACTTC. Translated, it gives CASSLRGLAGGEKSYEQYF.